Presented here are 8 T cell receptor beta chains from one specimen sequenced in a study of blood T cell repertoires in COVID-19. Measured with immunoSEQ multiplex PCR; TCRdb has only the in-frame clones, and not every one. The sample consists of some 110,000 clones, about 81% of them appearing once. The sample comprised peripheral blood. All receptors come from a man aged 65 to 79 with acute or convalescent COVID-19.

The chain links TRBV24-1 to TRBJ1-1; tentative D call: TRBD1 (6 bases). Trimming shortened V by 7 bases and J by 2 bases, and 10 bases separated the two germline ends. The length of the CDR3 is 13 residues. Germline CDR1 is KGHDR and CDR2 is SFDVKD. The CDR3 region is CATRQTGNTEAFF. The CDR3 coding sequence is TGTGCCACCAGGCAGACAGGTAACACTGAAGCTTTCTTT.

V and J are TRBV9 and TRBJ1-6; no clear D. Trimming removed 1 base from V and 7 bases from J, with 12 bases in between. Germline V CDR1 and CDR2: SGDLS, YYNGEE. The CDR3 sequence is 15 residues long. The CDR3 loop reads CASSVQAGSNSPLHF. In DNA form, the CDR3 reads TGTGCCAGCAGCGTACAGGCGGGGTCAAATTCACCCCTCCACTTT. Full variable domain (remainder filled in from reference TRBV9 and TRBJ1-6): DSGVTQTPKHLITATGQRVTLRCSPRSGDLSVYWYQQSLDQGLQFLIQYYNGEERAKGNILERFSAQQFPDLHSELNLSSLELGDSALYFCASSVQAGSNSPLHFGNGTRLTVT.

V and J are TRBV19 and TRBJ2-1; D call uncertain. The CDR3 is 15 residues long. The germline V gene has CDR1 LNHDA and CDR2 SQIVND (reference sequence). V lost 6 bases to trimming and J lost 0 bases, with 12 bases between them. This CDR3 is CASRVQSSSYNEQFF. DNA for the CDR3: TGTGCCAGTAGGGTACAGTCAAGCTCCTACAATGAGCAGTTCTTC.

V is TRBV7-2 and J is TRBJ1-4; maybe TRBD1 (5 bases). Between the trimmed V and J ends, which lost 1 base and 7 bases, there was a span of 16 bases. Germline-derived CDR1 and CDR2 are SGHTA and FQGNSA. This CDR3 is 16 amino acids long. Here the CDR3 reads CASSLGGRGGGEKLFF. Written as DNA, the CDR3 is TGTGCCAGCAGCTTAGGGGGGAGGGGAGGTGGTGAAAAACTGTTTTTT.

The CDR3 loop reads CASSLPTGNNQPQHF. CDR3 bases: TGTGCCAGCAGTCTCCCGACAGGGAACAATCAGCCCCAGCATTTT. This chain uses TRBV6-6 with TRBJ1-5, with 7 bases matching TRBD1. Per the germline V gene, CDR1 is MNHNY and CDR2 is SVGAGI (reference sequence). The junction had 7 bases not matched to a gene; V was cut back by 5 bases and J by 3 bases. The CDR3 loop spans 15 amino acids.

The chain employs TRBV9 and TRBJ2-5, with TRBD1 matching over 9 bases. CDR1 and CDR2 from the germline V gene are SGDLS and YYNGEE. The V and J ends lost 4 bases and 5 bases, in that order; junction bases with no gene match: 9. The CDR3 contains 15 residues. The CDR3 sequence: CASSLRDRVYETQYF. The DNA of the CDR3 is TGTGCCAGCAGCCTCCGGGACAGGGTCTATGAGACCCAGTACTTC.

The CDR3 region is CASRVTVNYGYTF. The DNA for the CDR3 is TGTGCCAGCAGAGTGACAGTCAACTATGGCTACACCTTC. The gene calls are TRBV6-5 and TRBJ1-2; D is perhaps TRBD1 (5 bases). From germline, CDR1 is MNHEY and CDR2 SVGAGI. The CDR3 consists of 13 residues. V shed 6 bases and J shed 2 bases, with 10 bases lying between them.

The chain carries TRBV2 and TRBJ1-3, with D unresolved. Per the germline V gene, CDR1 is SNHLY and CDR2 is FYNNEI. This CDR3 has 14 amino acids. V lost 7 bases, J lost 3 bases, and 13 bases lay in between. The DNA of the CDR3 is TGTGCCAGCAACCCAACAGTGATTGGAAACACCATATATTTT. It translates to CASNPTVIGNTIYF.